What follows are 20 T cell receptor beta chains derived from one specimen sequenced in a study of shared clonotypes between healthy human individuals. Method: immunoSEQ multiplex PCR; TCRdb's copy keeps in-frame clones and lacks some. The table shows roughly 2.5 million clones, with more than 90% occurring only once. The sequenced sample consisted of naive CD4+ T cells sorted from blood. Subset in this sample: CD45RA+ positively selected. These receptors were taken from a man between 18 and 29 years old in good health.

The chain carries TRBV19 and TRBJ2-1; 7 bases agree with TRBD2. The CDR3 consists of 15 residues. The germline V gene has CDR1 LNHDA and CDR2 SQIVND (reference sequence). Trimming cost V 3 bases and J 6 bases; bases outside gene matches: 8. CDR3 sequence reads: CASSIGEGLGNEQFF. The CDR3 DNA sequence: TGTGCCAGTAGTATTGGGGAGGGTCTGGGCAATGAGCAGTTCTTC.

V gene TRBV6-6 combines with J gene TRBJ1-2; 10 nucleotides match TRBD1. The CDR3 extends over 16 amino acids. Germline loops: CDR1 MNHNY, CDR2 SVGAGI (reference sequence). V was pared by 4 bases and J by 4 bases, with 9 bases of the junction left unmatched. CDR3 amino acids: CASSLFTGTGVYGYTF. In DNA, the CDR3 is TGTGCCAGCAGTTTATTTACCGGGACAGGGGTCTATGGCTACACCTTC.

The CDR3 loop reads CASSLALGRQGANEQFF. In nucleotides, the CDR3 is TGTGCCAGCAGCTTAGCGCTAGGTAGGCAGGGGGCAAATGAGCAGTTCTTC. The rearrangement uses TRBV7-9 and TRBJ2-1, with TRBD1 identical over 8 bases. The junction had 11 bases not matched to a gene; V was cut back by 0 bases and J by 7 bases. There are 17 residues in the CDR3. Germline CDR1 SEHNR, CDR2 FQNEAQ (reference sequence).

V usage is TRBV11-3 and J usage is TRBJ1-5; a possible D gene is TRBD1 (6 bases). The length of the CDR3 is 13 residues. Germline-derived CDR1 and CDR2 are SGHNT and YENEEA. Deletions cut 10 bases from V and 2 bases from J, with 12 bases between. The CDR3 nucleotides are TGTGCCAAAAGGGGGTGTTGCAATCAGCCCCAGCATTTT. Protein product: CAKRGCCNQPQHF.

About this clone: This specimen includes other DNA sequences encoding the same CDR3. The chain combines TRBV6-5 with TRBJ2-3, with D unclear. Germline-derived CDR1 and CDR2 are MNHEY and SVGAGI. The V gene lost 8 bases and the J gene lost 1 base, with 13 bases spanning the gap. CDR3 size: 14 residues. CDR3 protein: CASRSPGGTDTQYF. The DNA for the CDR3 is TGTGCCAGCCGATCGCCTGGCGGCACAGATACGCAGTATTTT.

CDR3 DNA sequence: TGTGCCAGCAGCTTAGAGGGGGGAATCAGCTCCTACGAGCAGTACTTC. Translating it yields CASSLEGGISSYEQYF. The chain joins TRBV11-2 to TRBJ2-7, with D possibly TRBD2 on 6 matching bases. The CDR3 contains 16 residues. The V end lost 0 bases, the J end lost 0 bases, and 12 bases lay between the germline ends. Germline V gene sequence: CDR1 SGHAT, CDR2 FQNNGV.

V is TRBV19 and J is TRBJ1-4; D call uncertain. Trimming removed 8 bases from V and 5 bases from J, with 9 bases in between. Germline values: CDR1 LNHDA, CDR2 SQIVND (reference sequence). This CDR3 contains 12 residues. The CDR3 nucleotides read TGTGCCAGTCAGATAAGGAATGAAAAACTGTTTTTT. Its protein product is CASQIRNEKLFF.

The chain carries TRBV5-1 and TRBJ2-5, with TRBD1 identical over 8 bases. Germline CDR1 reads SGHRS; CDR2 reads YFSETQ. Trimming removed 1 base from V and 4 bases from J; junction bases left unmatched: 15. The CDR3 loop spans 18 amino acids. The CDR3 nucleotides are TGCGCCAGCAGCTTGTATCCTCTGAAAGGAGACAGGGGAGAGACCCAGTACTTC. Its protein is CASSLYPLKGDRGETQYF.

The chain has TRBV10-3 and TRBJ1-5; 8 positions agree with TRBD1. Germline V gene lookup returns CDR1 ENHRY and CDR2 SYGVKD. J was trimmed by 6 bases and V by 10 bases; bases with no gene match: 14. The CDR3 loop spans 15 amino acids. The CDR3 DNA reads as TGTGCCAGCAGGGACAGGAGGGGGAATGGTCAGCCCCAGCATTTT. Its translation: CASRDRRGNGQPQHF.

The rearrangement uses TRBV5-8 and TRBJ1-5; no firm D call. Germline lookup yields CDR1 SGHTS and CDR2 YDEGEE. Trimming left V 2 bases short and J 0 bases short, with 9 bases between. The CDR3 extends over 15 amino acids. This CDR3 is CASSLGVVSNQPQHF. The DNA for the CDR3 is TGTGCCAGCAGCTTAGGCGTGGTTAGCAATCAGCCCCAGCATTTT.

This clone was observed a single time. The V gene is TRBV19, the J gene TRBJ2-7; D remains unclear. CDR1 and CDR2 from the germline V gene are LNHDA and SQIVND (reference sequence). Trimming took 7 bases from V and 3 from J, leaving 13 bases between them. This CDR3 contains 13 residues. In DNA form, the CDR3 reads TGTGCCAGTACAGACCGATATTACTACGAGCAGTACTTC. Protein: CASTDRYYYEQYF.

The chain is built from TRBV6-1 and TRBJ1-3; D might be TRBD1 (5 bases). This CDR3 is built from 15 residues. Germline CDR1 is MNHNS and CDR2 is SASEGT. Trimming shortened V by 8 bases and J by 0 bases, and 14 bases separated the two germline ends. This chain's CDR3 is CASARDGVSGNTIYF. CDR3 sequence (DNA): TGTGCCAGCGCCCGGGACGGAGTCTCTGGAAACACCATATATTTT.

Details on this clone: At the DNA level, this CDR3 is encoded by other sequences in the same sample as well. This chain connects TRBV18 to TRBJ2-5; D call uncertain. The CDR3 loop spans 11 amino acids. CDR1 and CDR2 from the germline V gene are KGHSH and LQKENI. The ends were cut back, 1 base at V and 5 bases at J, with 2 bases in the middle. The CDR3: CASSPRETQYF. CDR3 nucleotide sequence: TGTGCCAGCTCACCACGGGAGACCCAGTACTTC.

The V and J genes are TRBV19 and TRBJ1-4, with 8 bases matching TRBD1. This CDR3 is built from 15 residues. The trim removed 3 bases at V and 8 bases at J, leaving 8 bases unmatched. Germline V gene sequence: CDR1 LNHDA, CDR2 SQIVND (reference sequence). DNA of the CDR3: TGTGCCAGTAGTATCTCAGGGGGCGCGTTCGAAAAACTGTTTTTT. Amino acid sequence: CASSISGGAFEKLFF.

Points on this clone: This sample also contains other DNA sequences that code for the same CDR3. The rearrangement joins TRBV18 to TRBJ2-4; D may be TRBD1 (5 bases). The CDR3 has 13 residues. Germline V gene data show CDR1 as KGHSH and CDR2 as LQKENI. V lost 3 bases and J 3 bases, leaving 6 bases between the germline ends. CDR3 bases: TGTGCCAGCTCACCCGACAGCAAAAACATTCAGTACTTC. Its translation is CASSPDSKNIQYF.

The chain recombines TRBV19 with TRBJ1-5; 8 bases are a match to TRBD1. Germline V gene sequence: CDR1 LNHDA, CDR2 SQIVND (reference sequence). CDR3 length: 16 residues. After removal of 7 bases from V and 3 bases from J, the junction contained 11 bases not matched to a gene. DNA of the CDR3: TGTGCCAGTAAGAAATTAGACAGGGGAGACAATCAGCCCCAGCATTTT. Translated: CASKKLDRGDNQPQHF.

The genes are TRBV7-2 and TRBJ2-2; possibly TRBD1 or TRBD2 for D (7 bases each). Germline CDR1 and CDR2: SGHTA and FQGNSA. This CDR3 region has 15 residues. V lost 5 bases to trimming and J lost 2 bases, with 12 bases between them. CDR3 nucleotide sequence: TGTGCCAGCAGCCTCAGGGGGGGAAACACCGGGGAGCTGTTTTTT. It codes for CASSLRGGNTGELFF.

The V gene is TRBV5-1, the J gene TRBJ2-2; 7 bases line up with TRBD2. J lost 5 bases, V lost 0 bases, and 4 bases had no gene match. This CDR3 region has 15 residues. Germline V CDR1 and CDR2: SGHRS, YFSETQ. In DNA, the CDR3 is TGCGCCAGCAGCTTGGCCGGGGGAGGGACCGGGGAGCTGTTTTTT. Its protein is CASSLAGGGTGELFF.

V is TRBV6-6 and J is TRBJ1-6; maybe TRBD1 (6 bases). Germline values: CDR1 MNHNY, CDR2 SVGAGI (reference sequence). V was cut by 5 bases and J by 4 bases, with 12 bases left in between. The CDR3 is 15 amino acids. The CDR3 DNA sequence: TGTGCCAGCAGTGACCACAGGGATTATAATTCACCCCTCCACTTT. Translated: CASSDHRDYNSPLHF.

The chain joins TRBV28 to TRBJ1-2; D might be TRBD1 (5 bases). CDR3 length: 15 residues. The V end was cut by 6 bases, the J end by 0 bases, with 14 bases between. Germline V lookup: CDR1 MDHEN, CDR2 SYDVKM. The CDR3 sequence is CASRTGTQANYGYTF. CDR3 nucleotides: TGTGCCAGCAGAACCGGGACCCAAGCTAACTATGGCTACACCTTC.